One and the same sample provided the 27 T cell receptor beta chains below, sequenced in a study of graft-versus-host responses after intestinal transplantation. Once graft tissue had been processed, intraepithelial and lamina propria lymphocytes were released. Clones were sequenced by immunoSEQ multiplex PCR, and TCRdb holds only the in-frame ones, with some missing. This table has some 15,000 clones, around 82% appearing once. Sequences were derived from ileum tissue, sampled 17 days after transplant. The receptors shown here come from a human patient who received an intestinal transplant, so some T cells may come from the graft donor.

V is TRBV4-3 and J is TRBJ1-5, with a tentative D call TRBD1 (5 bases). This CDR3 has 15 residues. V shed 3 bases and J shed 6 bases, with 15 bases lying between them. Germline V CDR1 and CDR2: LGHNA, YSLEER. The CDR3: CASSQVTGEPQPQHF. CDR3 nucleotides: TGCGCCAGCAGCCAGGTCACGGGGGAGCCTCAGCCCCAGCATTTT.

The V and J genes are TRBV7-8 and TRBJ2-3, with D uncertain. This CDR3 has 15 residues. Germline V CDR1 and CDR2: SGHVS, FQNEAQ. V was pared by 1 base and J by 6 bases, with 14 bases between. CDR3 region: CASSLVVGGWDTQYF. CDR3 in DNA: TGTGCCAGCAGCTTAGTGGTGGGTGGTTGGGATACGCAGTATTTT.

The chain joins TRBV7-9 to TRBJ1-5, with D hard to call. Trimming took off 8 bases at V and 8 bases at J, with 19 bases between the two ends. CDR3 length: 14 amino acids. Germline CDR1 is SEHNR and CDR2 is FQNEAQ (reference sequence). This CDR3 reads CASAGDVVIEPQHF. CDR3 in DNA: TGTGCCAGCGCCGGCGACGTGGTGATCGAGCCCCAGCATTTT.

This chain joins TRBV6-8 and TRBJ1-2; weak D call: TRBD1 (6 bases). Germline V gene data show CDR1 as MNHGY and CDR2 as SAAAGT. This CDR3 region has 13 residues. The germline V and J ends were trimmed by 7 bases and 7 bases, with 16 bases remaining between them. The CDR3 DNA reads TGTGCCAGCACCGGGGGGGCTAAGGCTGGCTACACCTTC. It yields the protein CASTGGAKAGYTF.

The rearrangement links TRBV6-5 to TRBJ1-1, with D perhaps matching TRBD1 (6 bases). In germline, CDR1 is MNHEY, CDR2 SVGAGI. The CDR3 runs to 15 residues. V was clipped by 7 bases and J by 5 bases, with 20 bases between them. CDR3 nucleotides: TGTGCCAGCACTTATAACCAGGGGTTTTGGACTGAAGCTTTCTTT. Protein sequence: CASTYNQGFWTEAFF.

This chain joins TRBV18 and TRBJ1-2; D might be TRBD1 (6 bases). The germline gives CDR1 KGHSH, CDR2 LQKENI. The ends were cut back, 1 base at V and 4 bases at J, with 16 bases in the middle. CDR3 length equals 16 residues. The CDR3 here is CASSPRSIRQAYGYTF. CDR3 nucleotides: TGTGCCAGCTCACCACGATCAATTAGACAGGCCTATGGCTACACCTTC.

The chain carries TRBV19 and TRBJ2-4, with D possibly TRBD2 on 5 matching bases. V gave up 3 bases and J gave up 6 bases, with 21 bases separating them. This CDR3 is built from 17 residues. CDR1 and CDR2 (germline): LNHDA, SQIVND (reference sequence). The CDR3 spells CASSILGLRESGNIQYF. The CDR3 region has the DNA TGTGCCAGTAGTATTCTCGGACTCAGAGAATCCGGAAACATTCAGTACTTC.

This chain links TRBV5-1 with TRBJ2-5; unclear D gene. V was cut by 0 bases and J by 2 bases, with 11 bases left in between. Germline lookup yields CDR1 SGHRS and CDR2 YFSETQ. This CDR3 has 15 residues. The CDR3, as DNA: TGCGCCAGCAGCTTGGAGACTTACCTTCAAGAGACCCAGTACTTC. Amino acid sequence: CASSLETYLQETQYF.

By share, this clone ranks as medium-sized. The chain is built from TRBV28 and TRBJ1-2; D remains unclear. Germline values: CDR1 MDHEN, CDR2 SYDVKM. There are 13 residues in the CDR3. V lost 6 bases and J 8 bases, leaving 16 bases between the germline ends. The CDR3 DNA sequence: TGTGCCAGCAGCCCCCTCCCTAGAGAGGGCTACACCTTC. Its translation: CASSPLPREGYTF.

This clone was detected once. This sequence joins TRBV5-1 and TRBJ2-5; D not certain. The CDR3 spans 14 residues. Trimming took 1 base from V and 1 from J, leaving 8 bases between them. Germline values: CDR1 SGHRS, CDR2 YFSETQ. The CDR3 nucleotides are TGCGCCAGCAGCTTGTTGAGTGTCCAAGAGACCCAGTACTTC. The encoded protein is CASSLLSVQETQYF.

V usage is TRBV6-6 and J usage is TRBJ1-2; D unresolved. V lost 6 bases and J lost 4, with 6 bases in between. From germline, CDR1 is MNHNY and CDR2 SVGAGI (reference sequence). The CDR3 has 11 amino acids. In nucleotides, the CDR3 is TGTGCCAGCAGGCGGATCTATGGCTACACCTTC. Protein product: CASRRIYGYTF.

The chain joins TRBV20-1 to TRBJ1-1; TRBD1 is a possible D gene (6 bases). Trimming cost V 6 bases and J 10 bases, with 15 bases left between them. The CDR3 runs 11 residues. Germline CDR1 and CDR2: DFQATT and SNEGSKA (reference sequence). The CDR3 bases are TGCAGTGCGCCACAGGGACGTGGAGCTTTCTTT. Encoded protein: CSAPQGRGAFF.

This clone is medium-sized within its sample. The chain has TRBV7-8 and TRBJ1-5, with D tentatively TRBD1 (5 bases). Trimming took off 0 bases at V and 0 bases at J, with 9 bases between the two ends. Germline CDR1 is SGHVS and CDR2 is FQNEAQ. The length of the CDR3 is 16 residues. As DNA, the CDR3 is TGTGCCAGCAGCTTAGCTAACAGGTATAGCAATCAGCCCCAGCATTTT. As protein: CASSLANRYSNQPQHF.

The chain recombines TRBV14 with TRBJ1-4; the match to TRBD1 covers 7 bases. Germline lookup yields CDR1 SGHDN and CDR2 FVKESK. The V and J ends lost 5 bases and 3 bases, in that order; junction bases with no gene match: 6. This CDR3 spans 15 amino acids. Here the CDR3 reads CASSYLQGSNEKLFF. CDR3 nucleotide sequence: TGTGCCAGCAGCTACCTACAGGGGTCTAATGAAAAACTGTTTTTT.

CDR3 in amino acids: CASSVPSSRETQYF. The CDR3 DNA reads TGCGCCAGCAGTGTTCCCTCGTCGAGGGAGACCCAGTACTTC. J is TRBJ2-5 and V is TRBV10-2; D remains ambiguous. V was pared by 4 bases and J by 5 bases, with 14 bases between. Germline V gives CDR1 WSHSY, CDR2 SAAADI. The CDR3 sequence is 14 residues long.

The chain recombines TRBV4-1 with TRBJ1-2; no clear D gene. The CDR3 runs 11 residues. Deletions cut 2 bases from V and 8 bases from J, with 6 bases between. The germline CDR1 and CDR2 sequences are MGHRA and YSYEKL. CDR3 nucleotides: TGCGCCAGCAGCCAATATGGAGGCTACACCTTC. Translating gives CASSQYGGYTF.

The V gene is TRBV19, the J gene TRBJ2-1; 8 bases match TRBD2. The CDR3 runs 14 residues. The V gene end was trimmed by 3 bases and the J gene end by 9 bases; junction bases not matched to a gene: 7. CDR1 and CDR2 (germline): LNHDA, SQIVND (reference sequence). The CDR3 bases are TGTGCCAGTAGTATCTCGGGGGGGCGGGGTGAGCAGTTCTTC. Translating it yields CASSISGGRGEQFF.

J is TRBJ2-1 and V is TRBV19, with TRBD1 identical over 9 bases. V was clipped by 7 bases and J by 10 bases; unmatched bases: 20. The CDR3 length is 17 residues. From germline, CDR1 is LNHDA and CDR2 SQIVND (reference sequence). Here the CDR3 reads CASNLIGTGRGVTEQFF. CDR3 coding DNA: TGTGCCAGTAATTTAATCGGGACAGGGAGGGGCGTAACGGAGCAGTTCTTC.

The V gene is TRBV4-1, the J gene TRBJ1-6; D remains unclear. The CDR3 sequence is 14 residues long. V was pared by 4 bases and J by 7 bases, with 11 bases between. Germline CDR1 is MGHRA and CDR2 is YSYEKL. DNA for the CDR3: TGCGCCAGCAGCCCACCCCTCGGGAATTCACCCCTCCACTTT. Its translation: CASSPPLGNSPLHF.

The rearrangement uses TRBV5-5 and TRBJ1-2; the D gene is possibly TRBD1 (5 bases). Per the germline V gene, CDR1 is SGHKS and CDR2 is YYEKEE (reference sequence). The V and J ends lost 5 bases and 5 bases respectively, with 19 bases between them. CDR3 size: 15 residues. Here the CDR3 reads CASRPGGAVMYGYTF. As DNA, the CDR3 is TGTGCCAGCAGACCCGGGGGAGCAGTTATGTATGGCTACACCTTC.

The genes are TRBV10-3 and TRBJ2-2; no clear D gene. The germline V gene encodes CDR1 ENHRY and CDR2 SYGVKD. The CDR3 length is 14 residues. V lost 3 bases and J lost 5, with 10 bases in between. For the CDR3, the DNA is TGTGCCATCAGTGATTCATCATGGACCGGGGAGCTGTTTTTT. Translating gives CAISDSSWTGELFF.

Only one count was recorded for this clone. The V gene is TRBV5-6, the J gene TRBJ2-3; TRBD1 matches 7 bases. CDR1 is SGHDT and CDR2 is YYEEEE in the germline V gene. J gave up 4 bases and V 4 bases, and 9 bases lay outside the gene matches. The CDR3 extends over 15 amino acids. CDR3 sequence (DNA): TGTGCCAGCAGCCCAAGGGGGCCCGTGTCAGATACGCAGTATTTT. Translated: CASSPRGPVSDTQYF.

The chain uses TRBV7-3 and TRBJ2-1, with TRBD2 matching 8 bases. Germline CDR1 SGHTA, CDR2 FQGTGA. This CDR3 is built from 15 residues. Unmatched junction bases numbered 7, after V lost 5 bases and J lost 4 bases. This CDR3 is CASSPTSGSYNEQFF. The CDR3 DNA sequence: TGTGCCAGCAGCCCAACAAGCGGGAGTTACAATGAGCAGTTCTTC. Filled out from reference TRBV7-3 and TRBJ2-1, the complete variable domain reads GAGVSQTPSNKVTEKGKYVELRCDPISGHTALYWYRQSLGQGPEFLIYFQGTGAADDSGLPNDRFFAVRPEGSVSTLKIQRTERGDSAVYLCASSPTSGSYNEQFFGPGTRLTVL.

The gene calls are TRBV11-1 and TRBJ1-3; no clear D. The CDR3 runs to 12 residues. Trimming took off 3 bases at V and 0 bases at J, with 0 bases between the two ends. Germline lookup yields CDR1 SGHAT and CDR2 FQDESV (reference sequence). In nucleotides, the CDR3 is TGTGCCAGCAGCTTCTCTGGAAACACCATATATTTT. It translates to CASSFSGNTIYF.

The chain recombines TRBV28 with TRBJ2-3, with 8 bases that match TRBD2. The germline gives CDR1 MDHEN, CDR2 SYDVKM. There are 19 residues in the CDR3. Trimming removed 3 bases from V and 3 bases from J; junction bases left unmatched: 17. The CDR3 loop is CASSFPSSGREAPTDTQYF. CDR3 nucleotides: TGTGCCAGCAGTTTCCCCTCGTCGGGGCGGGAGGCACCAACAGATACGCAGTATTTT.

This clone was counted between two and nine times. The V call is TRBV6-1, the J call TRBJ1-6; no clear D gene. This CDR3 has 15 amino acids. The V end was cut by 6 bases, the J end by 2 bases, with 11 bases between. Germline lookup yields CDR1 MNHNS and CDR2 SASEGT. The CDR3 DNA is TGTGCCAGCAGGTCCGGGGATACCTATAATTCACCCCTCCACTTT. Its translation: CASRSGDTYNSPLHF.

V gene TRBV4-1 combines with J gene TRBJ2-4, with D perhaps matching TRBD2 (5 bases). The CDR3 loop spans 12 amino acids. The V and J ends lost 1 base and 7 bases respectively, with 5 bases between them. Germline CDR1 MGHRA, CDR2 YSYEKL. The chain's CDR3 is CASSQGRNIQYF. The CDR3 DNA is TGCGCCAGCAGCCAAGGGAGGAACATTCAGTACTTC.